A single sample is the source of the 8 T cell receptor beta chains below, sequenced in a study of T cell changes during pregnancy in multiple sclerosis. Clones were sequenced by immunoSEQ multiplex PCR, and TCRdb holds only the in-frame ones, with some missing. The profile shows approximately 89,000 clones, 94% of them singletons. The input for sequencing was peripheral blood, taken in the third trimester of pregnancy. Source of these receptors: a female donor with multiple sclerosis, enrolled in a pregnancy study.

The chain uses TRBV5-1 and TRBJ2-7, with 7 bases matching TRBD1. Germline CDR1 and CDR2: SGHRS and YFSETQ. The CDR3 is 16 residues long. Trimming at V came to 3 bases and at J to 2 bases, leaving 11 bases not matched to a gene. CDR3 DNA sequence: TGCGCCAGCAGCTCTCACCATACAGGGGACCCCTACGAGCAGTACTTC. Protein sequence: CASSSHHTGDPYEQYF. Based on the CDR3 plus reference TRBV5-1 and TRBJ2-7, the full variable domain is KAGVTQTPRYLIKTRGQQVTLSCSPISGHRSVSWYQQTPGQGLQFLFEYFSETQRNKGNFPGRFSGRQFSNSRSEMNVSTLELGDSALYLCASSSHHTGDPYEQYFGPGTRLTVT.

This chain uses TRBV4-1 with TRBJ1-1; D unclear. The germline gives CDR1 MGHRA, CDR2 YSYEKL. This CDR3 contains 12 residues. The V gene lost 8 bases and the J gene lost 5 bases, with 12 bases spanning the gap. CDR3 sequence: CASSFSGTEAFF. The DNA of the CDR3 is TGCGCCAGCTCTTTTTCCGGGACTGAAGCTTTCTTT.

The genes are TRBV5-4 and TRBJ2-7, with TRBD2 matching 13 bases. In germline, CDR1 is SGHNT, CDR2 YYREEE (reference sequence). Germline trimming cut 3 bases from V and 4 bases from J; bases unmatched to any gene: 4. The CDR3 covers 15 residues. The CDR3 reads CASSSLAGGLYEQYF. CDR3 DNA sequence: TGTGCCAGCAGCTCACTAGCGGGGGGGCTGTACGAGCAGTACTTC.

The genes are TRBV28 and TRBJ1-6; D gene unclear. Germline values: CDR1 MDHEN, CDR2 SYDVKM. The CDR3 loop spans 16 amino acids. V dropped 3 bases and J dropped 0 bases, with 9 bases sitting between them. The CDR3 spells CASSFKPVSYNSPLHF. The CDR3 region has the DNA TGTGCCAGCAGTTTTAAGCCGGTCTCCTATAATTCACCCCTCCACTTT.

CDR3 DNA sequence: TGCGCCAGCAGCGACGACCCCGGGACTTCCTCCTACGAGCAGTACTTC. Protein product: CASSDDPGTSSYEQYF. V gene TRBV5-1 combines with J gene TRBJ2-7; possible D gene TRBD2, 6 bases. The CDR3 length is 16 residues. V lost 4 bases to trimming and J lost 0 bases, with 17 bases between them. Looked up from germline, CDR1 is SGHRS and CDR2 is YFSETQ.

This clone was observed once. This rearrangement joins TRBV5-1 to TRBJ2-7, with TRBD1 matching over 7 bases. The CDR3 has 14 amino acids. CDR1 and CDR2 from the germline V gene are SGHRS and YFSETQ. The V segment lost 1 base and the J segment 3 bases; nucleotides outside the gene matches: 4. In DNA, the CDR3 is TGCGCCAGCAGCTTGATGGGACAGAGCTACGAGCAGTACTTC. Its translation is CASSLMGQSYEQYF.

This clone was observed a handful of times. The genes are TRBV14 and TRBJ1-6; the D is unclear. The ends were cut back, 1 base at V and 9 bases at J, with 7 bases in the middle. Per germline, CDR1 SGHDN and CDR2 FVKESK. CDR3 size: 13 residues. The CDR3 nucleotides are TGTGCCAGCAGCCAAGGTTGGAGTTCACCCCTCCACTTT. Translating gives CASSQGWSSPLHF.

The chain combines TRBV27 with TRBJ1-1; tentatively, D is TRBD1 (6 bases). Germline assignment: CDR1 MNHEY and CDR2 SMNVEV (reference sequence). The CDR3 spans 15 residues. The V gene lost 5 bases and the J gene lost 4 bases, with 17 bases spanning the gap. CDR3 in DNA: TGTGCCAGCAGTGCCCTGGCGGGGGCGGTCACTGAAGCTTTCTTT. The encoded protein is CASSALAGAVTEAFF.